What follows is one TCR beta chain and its context. The CDR3 length is 14 residues. Germline V lookup: CDR1 MGHDK, CDR2 SYGVNS. V shed 0 bases and J shed 3 bases, with 8 bases lying between them. The sample originates from a study of identical twins. TCRdb processed the 5' RACE reads anew with MiXCR; each CDR3 protein has one entry. Of more than 1.5 million distinct CDR3 sequences listed, 32% are singletons. The gene calls are TRBV25-1 and TRBJ1-2; D is uncertain. Sequenced sample: cord blood. This clonotype was obtained from a newborn girl in good health. The CDR3 DNA sequence: TGTGCCAGCAGTGAATATGGCGGCCACTATGGCTACACCTTC. Protein product: CASSEYGGHYGYTF.